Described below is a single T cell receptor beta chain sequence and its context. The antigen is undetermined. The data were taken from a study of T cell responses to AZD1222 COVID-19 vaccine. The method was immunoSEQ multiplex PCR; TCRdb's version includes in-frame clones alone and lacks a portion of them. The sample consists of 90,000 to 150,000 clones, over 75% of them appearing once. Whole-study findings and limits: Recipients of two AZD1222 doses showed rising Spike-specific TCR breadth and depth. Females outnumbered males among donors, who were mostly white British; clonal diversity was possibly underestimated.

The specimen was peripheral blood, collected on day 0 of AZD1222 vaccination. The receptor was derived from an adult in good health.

Here the CDR3 reads CASSLRDTQYF. The CDR3 DNA is TGTGCCAGCAGCTTGCGGGATACGCAGTATTTT. V usage is TRBV28 and J usage is TRBJ2-3; the D is unclear. This CDR3 spans 11 amino acids. CDR1 MDHEN and CDR2 SYDVKM come from the germline V gene. Trimming removed 6 bases from V and 6 bases from J, with 7 bases in between.